Following are 17 T cell receptor beta chains from one sample sequenced in a study of T-cell reconstitution after alpha-beta-depleted transplantation in children (dated by TCRdb to the mid-2010s). To prepare the library, PCR was applied. Instrument used: Illumina HiSeq 2500. TCR library preparation used molecular barcoding, with unique molecular identifiers applied to normalize quantification of the TCRbeta repertoire. TCRdb trimmed the raw reads at Q25, called clones with MiXCR and kept productive beta chains. Identical CDR3 protein sequences are pooled into one entry, listed with their most common genes and DNA. The sample table records 250,000 to 300,000 distinct CDR3 sequences; 10% of these occur just once. Of the sample, roughly 7.1% is held by the ten largest clones. The intended sense of this specimen's treatment or condition label: allogeneic hematopoietic cell transplantation with graft depleted of TCRalphabeta T cells and CD19 B cells.

This specimen consisted of PBMCs, obtained before TCRalphabeta/CD19-depleted stem cell transplant. The receptor set was obtained from a boy in the first two years of life with acute myeloid leukemia, due to receive a stem cell transplant.

The table lists this clonotype with many counts. The genes are TRBV7-3 and TRBJ1-6; TRBD1 matches at 7 bases. J gave up 7 bases and V 4 bases, and 4 bases lay outside the gene matches. The CDR3 is 14 residues long. Germline V gene lookup returns CDR1 SGHTA and CDR2 FQGTGA. Written as DNA, the CDR3 is TGTGCCAGCAGCTCCGGGACAGTGAATTCACCCCTCCACTTT. Translation gives CASSSGTVNSPLHF.

This clonotype was picked up many times. The chain combines TRBV11-2 with TRBJ2-6; 7 bases are shared with TRBD2. In germline, CDR1 is SGHAT, CDR2 FQNNGV. V was pared by 4 bases and J by 0 bases, with 6 bases of the junction left unmatched. The CDR3 is 17 residues long. CDR3 in amino acids: CASSCPWDYSGANVLTF. In nucleotides, the CDR3 is TGTGCCAGCAGCTGCCCCTGGGACTACTCTGGGGCCAACGTCCTGACTTTC.

The V and J genes are TRBV28 and TRBJ2-7; TRBD2 is a possible D gene (6 bases). The CDR3 consists of 16 residues. CDR1 and CDR2 from the germline V gene are MDHEN and SYDVKM. V lost 1 base to trimming and J lost 2 bases, with 15 bases between them. Here the CDR3 DNA reads TGTGCCAGCAGTTTATCGGCGGGACTGGGACCCTACGAGCAGTACTTC. It encodes CASSLSAGLGPYEQYF.

The V gene is TRBV19, the J gene TRBJ2-1; TRBD2 is a possible D gene (6 bases). The CDR3 totals 13 residues. Germline CDR1 reads LNHDA; CDR2 reads SQIVND (reference sequence). Between the trimmed V and J ends, which lost 6 bases and 5 bases, there was a span of 11 bases. For the CDR3, the DNA is TGTGCCAGTAGCCGGGACTGGGACAATGAGCAGTTCTTC. Encoded protein: CASSRDWDNEQFF. The full variable domain, its missing parts supplied by reference TRBV19 and TRBJ2-1, is DGGITQSPKYLFRKEGQNVTLSCEQNLNHDAMYWYRQDPGQGLRLIYYSQIVNDFQKGDIAEGYSVSREKKESFPLTVTSAQKNPTAFYLCASSRDWDNEQFFGPGTRLTVL.

This clonotype was counted at least ten times. V gene TRBV4-3 combines with J gene TRBJ2-3; 8 positions match TRBD1. V was clipped by 5 bases and J by 0 bases; unmatched bases: 10. Germline V lookup: CDR1 LGHNA, CDR2 YSLEER. The CDR3 extends over 17 amino acids. The DNA of the CDR3 is TGCGCCAGCAGCACCCGACAGGGGCTCGATAGCACAGATACGCAGTATTTT. It yields the protein CASSTRQGLDSTDTQYF.

This clonotype came up many times. The chain combines TRBV6-6 with TRBJ2-1; the D gene is possibly TRBD1 (6 bases). V was cut by 7 bases and J by 9 bases, with 13 bases left in between. CDR3 length: 12 residues. Per germline, CDR1 MNHNY and CDR2 SVGAGI (reference sequence). This CDR3 is CASTPGVFEQFF. The CDR3 coding sequence is TGTGCCAGCACCCCAGGGGTCTTTGAGCAGTTCTTC.

This clonotype was recorded at least ten times. The CDR3 spells CAPPADTQYF. In DNA form, the CDR3 reads TGCGCCCCACCGGCAGATACGCAGTATTTT. The V and J genes are TRBV5-1 and TRBJ2-3; unclear D gene. CDR3 length equals 10 residues. Germline V CDR1 and CDR2: SGHRS, YFSETQ. Trimming shortened V by 10 bases and J by 4 bases, and 7 bases separated the two germline ends.

The rearrangement uses TRBV4-1 and TRBJ2-7, with 7 bases matching TRBD1. The CDR3 runs 16 residues. CDR1 is MGHRA, CDR2 YSYEKL, per germline. The J segment lost 0 bases and the V segment lost 1 base, leaving 6 bases of the junction unmatched. The CDR3: CASSQAGTVSSYEQYF. The CDR3 nucleotides read TGCGCCAGCAGCCAAGCCGGGACAGTGAGCTCCTACGAGCAGTACTTC.

This clonotype was seen many times. One junction end does not reproduce the germline sequence, and a read error may be involved. This chain uses TRBV5-5 with TRBJ1-2; 7 nucleotides line up with TRBD1. The CDR3 is made up of 13 amino acids. The germline CDR1 and CDR2 sequences are SGHKS and YYEKEE (reference sequence). CDR3 loop: CASSLRVGQRAIF. For the CDR3, the DNA is TGTGCCAGCAGCTTGCGCGTGGGACAGAGGGCGATTTTC.

The sample holds a few counts of this clonotype. The CDR3 region has the DNA TGTGCTCGAGGATTCAGGGGGCAGGGCGGAGGCAATGAGCAGTTCTTC. Its translation is CARGFRGQGGGNEQFF. The gene calls are TRBV30 and TRBJ2-1; 8 bases are a match to TRBD1. Germline V gives CDR1 GTSNPN, CDR2 SVGIG (reference sequence). The CDR3 is 16 amino acids. Full variable domain (rest looked up from reference TRBV30 and TRBJ2-1): SQTIHQWPATLVQPVGSPLSLECTVEGTSNPNLYWYRQAAGRGLQLLFYSVGIGQISSEVPQNLSASRPQDRQFILSSKKLLLSDSGFYLCARGFRGQGGGNEQFFGPGTRLTVL.

Many counts were recorded for this clonotype. The genes are TRBV7-2 and TRBJ2-7; the D is unclear. The V gene lost 5 bases and the J gene lost 2 bases, with 13 bases spanning the gap. CDR1 and CDR2 from the germline V gene are SGHTA and FQGNSA. This CDR3 has 14 residues. CDR3 sequence reads: CASSLGRLTYEQYF. The CDR3 coding sequence is TGTGCCAGCAGCCTAGGCAGGCTAACCTACGAGCAGTACTTC.

The chain joins TRBV12-3 or TRBV12-4 to TRBJ2-7; maybe TRBD2 (5 bases). V lost 5 bases and J 4 bases, leaving 12 bases between the germline ends. The CDR3 contains 13 residues. In DNA form, the CDR3 reads TGTGCCAGCAGTAGCAACGGGGTTTACGAGCAGTACTTC. This gives the protein CASSSNGVYEQYF.

This clonotype was observed at least ten times. The chain couples TRBV7-2 to TRBJ2-7, with a possible D match to TRBD1 (5 bases). CDR1 and CDR2 from the germline V gene are SGHTA and FQGNSA. The CDR3 consists of 16 residues. V lost 3 bases and J 2 bases, leaving 17 bases between the germline ends. Here the CDR3 DNA reads TGTGCCAGCAGCTTCTGGACACAAAGCGCCGCCTACGAGCAGTACTTC. This encodes CASSFWTQSAAYEQYF.

The chain employs TRBV6-5 and TRBJ1-6, with D hard to call. CDR3 size: 16 residues. Germline V CDR1 and CDR2: MNHEY, SVGAGI. Trimming removed 0 bases at V and 8 bases at J, with 14 bases between. The CDR3 sequence: CASSYSNIKLDSPLHF. DNA for the CDR3: TGTGCCAGCAGTTACTCGAACATAAAACTGGATTCACCCCTCCACTTT.

This clonotype was observed a few times. The chain carries TRBV7-3 and TRBJ1-1; the D gene is possibly TRBD1 (5 bases). The V end was cut by 5 bases, the J end by 1 base, with 11 bases between. Germline lookup yields CDR1 SGHTA and CDR2 FQGTGA. The CDR3 loop spans 14 amino acids. The CDR3 DNA is TGTGCCAGCAGCCCCCGGGGGGGGAACACTGAAGCTTTCTTT. This gives the protein CASSPRGGNTEAFF.

This clonotype was found many times. The chain uses TRBV2 and TRBJ2-7, with D possibly being TRBD1 (5 bases). CDR1 is SNHLY, CDR2 FYNNEI, per germline. The CDR3 sequence is 15 residues long. Trimming left V 7 bases short and J 4 bases short, with 20 bases between. CDR3 DNA: TGTGCCAGCATCCAAGACGACTGGGGCGTGTACGAGCAGTACTTC. Protein product: CASIQDDWGVYEQYF.

Ten or more counts support this clonotype. The V gene is TRBV28, the J gene TRBJ2-7; TRBD1 agrees at 7 bases. In germline, CDR1 is MDHEN, CDR2 SYDVKM. After removal of 4 bases from V and 3 bases from J, the junction contained 9 bases not matched to a gene. The CDR3 is 15 amino acids. DNA for the CDR3: TGTGCCAGCAGTTCACTCGCGACAGGGTACTACGAGCAGTACTTC. This codes for CASSSLATGYYEQYF. The full variable domain, rest sourced from reference TRBV28 and TRBJ2-7, is DVKVTQSSRYLVKRTGEKVFLECVQDMDHENMFWYRQDPGLGLRLIYFSYDVKMKEKGDIPEGYSVSREKKERFSLILESASTNQTSMYLCASSSLATGYYEQYFGPGTRLTVT.